The rows below give T cell receptor beta chains drawn from one sample of a study of blood T cell repertoires in COVID-19. Assay: immunoSEQ multiplex PCR; the TCRdb copy retains only in-frame clones and omits some. The sample carries approximately 290,000 clones, 80% to 95% recorded once. The sample comprised peripheral blood. These receptors came from a woman younger than 45 with COVID-19, enrolled during active disease. Both conserved end residues are part of each CDR3. The order of the fields is CDR3 length, clone size, V gene, J gene, D gene, CDR3 protein, CDR3 DNA. D genes are given only for firm matches. Size is stated for part of the rows, as once, few or many counts, or as a class when the clone is expanded.

CDR3 length: 15; clone size: once; V gene: TRBV19; J gene: TRBJ1-1; D gene: TRBD1; CDR3 protein: CASSITGGLGTEAFF; CDR3 DNA: TGTGCCAGTAGTATAACAGGGGGCCTTGGGACTGAAGCTTTCTTT
CDR3 length: 13; clone size: NA; V gene: TRBV11-2; J gene: TRBJ2-7; D gene: TRBD2; CDR3 protein: CASSSGLVYEQYF; CDR3 DNA: TGTGCCAGCAGCTCGGGACTAGTGTACGAGCAGTACTTC
CDR3 length: 16; clone size: NA; V gene: TRBV3-1/TRBV3-2; J gene: TRBJ1-2; D gene: NA; CDR3 protein: CASSQEGGRPLYGYTF; CDR3 DNA: TGTGCCAGCAGCCAAGAAGGAGGCAGGCCTTTGTATGGCTACACCTTC
CDR3 length: 16; clone size: NA; V gene: TRBV5-4; J gene: TRBJ2-5; D gene: NA; CDR3 protein: CASSFMPGLSEETQYF; CDR3 DNA: TGTGCCAGCAGCTTTATGCCGGGACTCAGTGAAGAGACCCAGTACTTC
CDR3 length: 15; clone size: NA; V gene: TRBV3-1/TRBV3-2; J gene: TRBJ2-1; D gene: NA; CDR3 protein: CASSQDRLGGNEQFF; CDR3 DNA: TGTGCCAGCAGCCAAGATCGTCTCGGAGGCAATGAGCAGTTCTTC
CDR3 length: 15; clone size: NA; V gene: TRBV29-1; J gene: TRBJ1-1; D gene: TRBD1; CDR3 protein: CSVTLEGASNTEAFF; CDR3 DNA: TGCAGCGTTACGCTCGAGGGGGCGAGTAACACTGAAGCTTTCTTT
CDR3 length: 13; clone size: NA; V gene: TRBV27; J gene: TRBJ2-7; D gene: TRBD1; CDR3 protein: CASSGTAHYEQYF; CDR3 DNA: TGTGCCAGCAGCGGGACAGCACACTACGAGCAGTACTTC
CDR3 length: 14; clone size: NA; V gene: TRBV5-5; J gene: TRBJ2-1; D gene: TRBD2; CDR3 protein: CASSRGAGVGEQFF; CDR3 DNA: TGTGCCAGCAGCAGGGGAGCGGGGGTTGGTGAGCAGTTCTTC
CDR3 length: 18; clone size: NA; V gene: TRBV27; J gene: TRBJ2-2; D gene: TRBD2; CDR3 protein: CASSSDLGLAGVPGELFF; CDR3 DNA: TGTGCCAGCAGTTCCGACCTCGGACTAGCGGGAGTGCCCGGGGAGCTGTTTTTT
CDR3 length: 15; clone size: NA; V gene: TRBV6-4; J gene: TRBJ1-4; D gene: TRBD1; CDR3 protein: CASSDWSGGDEKLFF; CDR3 DNA: TGTGCCAGCAGTGACTGGTCAGGGGGTGATGAAAAACTGTTTTTT
CDR3 length: 14; clone size: NA; V gene: TRBV28; J gene: TRBJ2-2; D gene: NA; CDR3 protein: CASSLYSNTGELFF; CDR3 DNA: TGTGCCAGCAGTTTGTATTCGAACACCGGGGAGCTGTTTTTT
CDR3 length: 17; clone size: NA; V gene: TRBV5-6; J gene: TRBJ2-6; D gene: NA; CDR3 protein: CASSGGVKDSGANVLTF; CDR3 DNA: TGTGCCAGCAGCGGAGGGGTAAAGGACTCTGGGGCCAACGTCCTGACTTTC
CDR3 length: 16; clone size: NA; V gene: TRBV5-1; J gene: TRBJ2-1; D gene: TRBD2; CDR3 protein: CASITSPSGRNNEQFF; CDR3 DNA: TGCGCCAGCATTACGTCCCCTAGCGGGAGGAACAATGAGCAGTTCTTC
CDR3 length: 15; clone size: NA; V gene: TRBV19; J gene: TRBJ1-1; D gene: TRBD1; CDR3 protein: CASSIARQGGTEAFF; CDR3 DNA: TGTGCCAGTAGTATAGCCCGGCAGGGGGGCACTGAAGCTTTCTTT
CDR3 length: 16; clone size: NA; V gene: TRBV5-4; J gene: TRBJ1-2; D gene: TRBD1; CDR3 protein: CASSAGQGVRFYGYTF; CDR3 DNA: TGTGCCAGCAGCGCCGGACAGGGGGTCCGGTTCTATGGCTACACCTTC
CDR3 length: 15; clone size: NA; V gene: TRBV27; J gene: TRBJ1-6; D gene: NA; CDR3 protein: CASSFLADYNSPLHF; CDR3 DNA: TGTGCCAGCAGTTTCTTGGCAGATTATAATTCACCCCTCCACTTT
CDR3 length: 17; clone size: once; V gene: TRBV28; J gene: TRBJ2-7; D gene: TRBD2; CDR3 protein: CASSSVPGGGLSYEQYF; CDR3 DNA: TGTGCCAGCAGCTCCGTCCCCGGGGGGGGCCTCTCCTACGAGCAGTACTTC
CDR3 length: 16; clone size: NA; V gene: TRBV3-1/TRBV3-2; J gene: TRBJ1-2; D gene: TRBD1; CDR3 protein: CASSPRDRIDHYGYTF; CDR3 DNA: TGTGCCAGCAGCCCCCGGGACAGGATAGATCACTATGGCTACACCTTC